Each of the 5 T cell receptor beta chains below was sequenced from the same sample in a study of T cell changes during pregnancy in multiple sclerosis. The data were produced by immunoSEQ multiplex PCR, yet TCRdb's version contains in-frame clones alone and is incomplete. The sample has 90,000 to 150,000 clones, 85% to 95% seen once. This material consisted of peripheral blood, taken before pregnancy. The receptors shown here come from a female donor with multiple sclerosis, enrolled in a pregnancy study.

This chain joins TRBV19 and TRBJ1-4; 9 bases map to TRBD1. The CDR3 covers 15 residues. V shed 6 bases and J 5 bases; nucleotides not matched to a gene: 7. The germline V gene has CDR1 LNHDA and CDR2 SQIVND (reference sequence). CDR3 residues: CASRNLGTGNEKLFF. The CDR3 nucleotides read TGTGCCAGTAGGAACTTAGGGACAGGGAATGAAAAACTGTTTTTT.

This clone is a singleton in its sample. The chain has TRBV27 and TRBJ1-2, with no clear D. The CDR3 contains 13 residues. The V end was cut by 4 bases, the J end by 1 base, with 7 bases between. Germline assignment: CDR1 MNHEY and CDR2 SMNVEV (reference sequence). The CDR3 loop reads CASSSYDNYGYTF. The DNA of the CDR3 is TGTGCCAGCAGTTCCTACGATAACTATGGCTACACCTTC.

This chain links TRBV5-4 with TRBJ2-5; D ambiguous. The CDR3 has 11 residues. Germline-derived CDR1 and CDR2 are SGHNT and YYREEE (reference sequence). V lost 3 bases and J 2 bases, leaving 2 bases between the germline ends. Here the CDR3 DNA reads TGTGCCAGCAGCTCACAAGAGACCCAGTACTTC. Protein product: CASSSQETQYF.

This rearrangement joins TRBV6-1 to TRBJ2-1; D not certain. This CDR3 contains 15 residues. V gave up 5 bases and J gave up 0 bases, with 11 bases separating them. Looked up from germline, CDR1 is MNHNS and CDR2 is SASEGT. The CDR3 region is CASSTTLNSYNEQFF. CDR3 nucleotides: TGTGCCAGCAGTACAACCTTAAACTCCTACAATGAGCAGTTCTTC.

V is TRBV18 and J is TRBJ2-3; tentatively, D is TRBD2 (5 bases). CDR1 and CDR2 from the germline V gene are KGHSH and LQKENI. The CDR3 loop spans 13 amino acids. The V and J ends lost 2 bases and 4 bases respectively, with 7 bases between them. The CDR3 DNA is TGTGCCAGCTCACCAGACTACGCAGATACGCAGTATTTT. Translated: CASSPDYADTQYF.